These 29 T cell receptor beta chains came from one sample sequenced in a study of blood T cells in healthy people across ages. Primed by a sample-barcoded 5' primer and a J-beta primer mix, a second PCR proceeded for roughly 6 to 12 cycles. A single record per CDR3 protein comes from TCRdb applying MiXCR to the 5' RACE reads. This table has some 900,000 distinct CDR3 sequences, 48% appearing once. Sequences were obtained from blood. These receptors all stem from a young man in good health.

Only a few counts were recorded for this clonotype. V usage is TRBV7-9 and J usage is TRBJ1-2, with a weak D call TRBD1 (5 bases). CDR3 length: 14 amino acids. V lost 5 bases and J 2 bases, leaving 12 bases between the germline ends. CDR1 SEHNR and CDR2 FQNEAQ come from the germline V gene (reference sequence). CDR3: CASSQGHPNYGYTF. The CDR3, as DNA: TGTGCCAGCAGCCAAGGACATCCCAACTATGGCTACACCTTC.

The CDR3, as DNA: TGCGCCAGCAGCCAAGATGGGGTAAACTATGGCTACACCTTC. It specifies CASSQDGVNYGYTF. The genes are TRBV4-3 and TRBJ1-2; no reliable D call. V was cut by 0 bases and J by 2 bases, with 7 bases left in between. The germline V gene encodes CDR1 LGHNA and CDR2 YSLEER. CDR3 length: 14 residues.

This clonotype was recorded once. One end of the junction is discordant with germline, which a read error may explain. J is TRBJ2-4 and V is TRBV7-2; no clear D. TRBJ2-7 matches the DNA end more closely, so the J call is doubtful. The germline gives CDR1 SGHTA, CDR2 FQGNSA. The CDR3 spans 12 residues. CDR3 protein: CDSSLSIYEQYF. CDR3 in DNA: TGTGACAGCAGCTTATCTATCTACGAGCAGTACTTC.

About this clonotype itself: At one end, the junction sequence differs from germline, possibly due to a read error. V usage is TRBV7-3 and J usage is TRBJ2-7; 10 bases align to TRBD1. The CDR3 spans 15 residues. Germline V gene sequence: CDR1 SGHTA, CDR2 FQGTGA. CDR3 nucleotides: TGTGCCAGCAGCGTAACCGGGACAGGGGACTACGAGCAGTACTTC. Its translation: CASSVTGTGDYEQYF.

The chain carries TRBV19 and TRBJ2-3; TRBD1 matches 12 bases. The CDR3 length is 17 residues. Germline V CDR1 and CDR2: LNHDA, SQIVND (reference sequence). The V gene end was trimmed by 0 bases and the J gene end by 3 bases; junction bases not matched to a gene: 4. The CDR3 nucleotides are TGTGCCAGTAGTATAGATGGGACAGGGGGCGCGACAGATACGCAGTATTTT. This sequence encodes CASSIDGTGGATDTQYF.

The V call is TRBV19, the J call TRBJ2-5; D is possibly TRBD1 (6 bases). With 5 bases removed from V and 7 bases from J, the gap between germline ends came to 20 bases. Germline CDR1 and CDR2: LNHDA and SQIVND (reference sequence). This CDR3 contains 15 residues. The CDR3 region is CASSRNRDHRATQYF. The CDR3 DNA follows: TGTGCCAGTAGTCGAAACAGGGACCACCGGGCGACCCAGTACTTC. Combining the CDR3 with reference TRBV19 and TRBJ2-5 gives the whole variable domain DGGITQSPKYLFRKEGQNVTLSCEQNLNHDAMYWYRQDPGQGLRLIYYSQIVNDFQKGDIAEGYSVSREKKESFPLTVTSAQKNPTAFYLCASSRNRDHRATQYFGPGTRLLVL.

This chain links TRBV29-1 with TRBJ2-1; 10 positions agree with TRBD1. This CDR3 comprises 16 residues. V was clipped by 0 bases and J by 3 bases; unmatched bases: 5. Per germline, CDR1 SQVTM and CDR2 ANQGSEA. The CDR3, as DNA: TGCAGCGTTGAAGAAGGAGGGACAGGGGACTACAATGAGCAGTTCTTC. Translation gives CSVEEGGTGDYNEQFF.

The chain has TRBV20-1 and TRBJ2-4; 9 bases are a match to TRBD1. The CDR3 has 15 residues. Looked up from germline, CDR1 is DFQATT and CDR2 is SNEGSKA (reference sequence). V gave up 2 bases and J gave up 7 bases; unmatched junction bases: 9. This CDR3 is CSARLTGQGWNIQYF. The CDR3 bases are TGCAGTGCTAGACTTACGGGACAGGGCTGGAACATTCAGTACTTC.

This clonotype has just a few counts. The chain couples TRBV7-9 to TRBJ2-5, with 7 nucleotides matching TRBD1. The last part of the DNA fits TRBJ2-7 better; the J call may be wrong. The CDR3 totals 16 residues. In germline, CDR1 is SEHNR, CDR2 FQNEAQ (reference sequence). The CDR3 loop reads CASSPLSRTGAYEQYF. The CDR3 nucleotides read TGTGCCAGCAGCCCCTTATCGCGGACAGGAGCCTACGAGCAGTACTTC.

This clonotype was seen a handful of times. V is TRBV3-1 and J is TRBJ2-4; 7 nucleotides align to TRBD1. There are 17 residues in the CDR3. The junction had 8 bases not matched to a gene; V was cut back by 3 bases and J by 0 bases. The V gene's germline CDR1 is LGHDT and CDR2 YNNKEL (reference sequence). This CDR3 reads CASSHNDRALAKNIQYF. CDR3 nucleotides: TGTGCCAGCAGCCATAATGACAGGGCTTTAGCCAAAAACATTCAGTACTTC. Full variable domain (missing parts from reference TRBV3-1 and TRBJ2-4): DTAVSQTPKYLVTQMGNDKSIKCEQNLGHDTMYWYKQDSKKFLKIMFSYNNKELIINETVPNRFSPKSPDKAHLNLHINSLELGDSAVYFCASSHNDRALAKNIQYFGAGTRLSVL.

The chain links TRBV4-1 to TRBJ1-2; 8 bases line up with TRBD1. Germline V gene data show CDR1 as MGHRA and CDR2 as YSYEKL. With 3 bases clipped from V and 4 bases from J, the junction kept 7 bases outside the gene matches. The CDR3 runs to 15 residues. CDR3 protein: CASSQDRVRGYGYTF. The CDR3 DNA is TGCGCCAGCAGCCAGGACAGGGTTCGCGGCTATGGCTACACCTTC.

This chain connects TRBV4-3 to TRBJ1-1, with 7 bases lining up with TRBD1. This CDR3 spans 14 amino acids. J was trimmed by 2 bases and V by 4 bases; bases with no gene match: 4. In germline, CDR1 is LGHNA, CDR2 YSLEER. The CDR3 DNA reads TGCGCCAGCAGCCGCAGGGGGACAAACACTGAAGCTTTCTTT. This codes for CASSRRGTNTEAFF.

This clonotype was counted between two and nine times. This chain uses TRBV15 with TRBJ2-6, with 7 positions matching TRBD1. The germline CDR1 and CDR2 sequences are LNHNV and YYDKDF (reference sequence). V shed 8 bases and J 1 base; nucleotides not matched to a gene: 5. The CDR3 length is 15 residues. The CDR3 DNA reads as TGTGCCACCGGGACAGTAGTATCTGGGGCCAACGTCCTGACTTTC. It codes for CATGTVVSGANVLTF.

This clonotype was seen more than once but under ten times. The CDR3: CSVRRDSEYEQYF. The CDR3 DNA sequence: TGCAGCGTCCGACGGGACAGTGAGTACGAGCAGTACTTC. The rearrangement links TRBV29-1 to TRBJ2-7; TRBD1 aligns across 7 bases. J was trimmed by 4 bases and V by 6 bases; bases with no gene match: 9. Germline CDR1 reads SQVTM; CDR2 reads ANQGSEA. The length of the CDR3 is 13 residues.

This chain joins TRBV21-1 and TRBJ2-7; TRBD2 reflects the table's D call only, with no check against the DNA. TRBV21-1 is described as a pseudogene. The CDR3 is 13 amino acids. In nucleotides, the CDR3 is TGTGCCAGCTGCGGACTAGCGGGAGACGAGCAGTACTTC. Amino acid sequence: CASCGLAGDEQYF.

Points on this clonotype: A much larger clone differs from this one at a single base, so this may be a read error. The V and J genes are TRBV29-1 and TRBJ2-3; TRBD1 matches 8 bases. This CDR3 has 17 residues. Per the germline V gene, CDR1 is SQVTM and CDR2 is ANQGSEA. V was clipped by 5 bases and J by 0 bases; unmatched bases: 13. This chain's CDR3 is CSVLLDRGASSTDTQYF. The CDR3 coding sequence is TGCAGCGTTCTTCTCGACAGGGGAGCTTCTAGCACAGATACGCAGTATTTT.

The chain couples TRBV5-1 to TRBJ2-7, with a weak D call TRBD1 (7 bases). The ends were cut back, 3 bases at V and 0 bases at J, with 10 bases in the middle. The germline CDR1 and CDR2 sequences are SGHRS and YFSETQ. The CDR3 is made up of 14 amino acids. The DNA of the CDR3 is TGCGCCAGCAGCTCCAGGGGGGACTCCTACGAGCAGTACTTC. Protein: CASSSRGDSYEQYF.

This clonotype was observed at least ten times. The V call is TRBV6-2 or TRBV6-3, the J call TRBJ2-1, with 10 bases matching TRBD2. The germline V gene has CDR1 MNHEY and CDR2 SVGEGT. The CDR3 spans 17 residues. V was clipped by 3 bases and J by 2 bases; unmatched bases: 7. In DNA form, the CDR3 reads TGTGCCAGCAGTTATCGGTCTAGCGGGGGTACCTACAATGAGCAGTTCTTC. This sequence encodes CASSYRSSGGTYNEQFF.

The chain has TRBV7-9 and TRBJ2-4, with TRBD1 as a possible D gene (5 bases). CDR3 length: 17 amino acids. The V gene lost 5 bases and the J gene lost 0 bases, with 17 bases spanning the gap. CDR1 SEHNR and CDR2 FQNEAQ come from the germline V gene (reference sequence). DNA of the CDR3: TGTGCCAGCAGCATATTAACAGGAGATCTAGCCAAAAACATTCAGTACTTC. It is translated as CASSILTGDLAKNIQYF.

V gene TRBV3-1 combines with J gene TRBJ2-6; D gene uncertain. Germline V gene data show CDR1 as LGHDT and CDR2 as YNNKEL (reference sequence). The CDR3 runs 13 residues. Trimming pared 5 bases from V and 5 bases from J, leaving 7 bases between. Here the CDR3 reads CASSEPRANVLTF. As DNA, the CDR3 is TGTGCCAGCAGCGAGCCCCGGGCCAACGTCCTGACTTTC.

The table lists this clonotype with a few counts. This chain uses TRBV4-2 with TRBJ2-3, with TRBD2 identical over 11 bases. CDR3 length: 18 amino acids. V dropped 5 bases and J dropped 0; count of bases not matched to a gene: 10. The germline gives CDR1 LGHNA, CDR2 YNFKEQ. DNA for the CDR3: TGTGCCAGCAGCTCACGCGGGACTAGCGGCCCTAGCACAGATACGCAGTATTTT. It is translated as CASSSRGTSGPSTDTQYF.

This clonotype was recorded many times. The CDR3 coding sequence is TGCAGTGCTAGAGATGGTGGGGGGGCCGGGGAGCTGTTTTTT. Its protein product is CSARDGGGAGELFF. The rearrangement joins TRBV20-1 to TRBJ2-2; 7 positions match TRBD2. This CDR3 has 14 residues. Germline lookup yields CDR1 DFQATT and CDR2 SNEGSKA (reference sequence). The J segment lost 6 bases and the V segment lost 0 bases, leaving 4 bases of the junction unmatched.

The chain employs TRBV9 and TRBJ1-5; 7 bases align to TRBD1. Looked up from germline, CDR1 is SGDLS and CDR2 is YYNGEE. After removal of 0 bases from V and 2 bases from J, the junction contained 8 bases not matched to a gene. This CDR3 is built from 17 residues. CDR3 protein: CASSVASQGGGNQPQHF. The CDR3 DNA follows: TGTGCCAGCAGCGTAGCTAGTCAGGGGGGTGGCAATCAGCCCCAGCATTTT.

As to this clonotype: One end of the junction varies from germline; a read error may be responsible. The chain has TRBV4-3 and TRBJ2-3; D perhaps matches TRBD1 (6 bases). CDR3 length: 13 amino acids. CDR1 is LGHNA and CDR2 is YSLEER in the germline V gene. The CDR3 DNA reads TGCGCCAGCAGCCAAGTATCGACAGGTACGCAGTATTTT. Its protein is CASSQVSTGTQYF.

The chain combines TRBV28 with TRBJ1-1, with 7 bases matching TRBD1. Looked up from germline, CDR1 is MDHEN and CDR2 is SYDVKM. CDR3 length: 15 amino acids. CDR3 sequence reads: CATRGKAWKAIEAFF. CDR3 nucleotides: TGTGCTACCAGGGGGAAGGCCTGGAAGGCCATTGAAGCTTTCTTT.

This clonotype was recorded a few times. In nucleotides, the CDR3 is TGTGCCAGCAGCTACCTATCCTCGGATACGCAGTATTTT. Translating it yields CASSYLSSDTQYF. The chain employs TRBV7-2 and TRBJ2-3; D remains unclear. CDR1 and CDR2 from the germline V gene are SGHTA and FQGNSA. Trimming stripped 4 bases from V and 6 bases from J, with 11 bases between. The CDR3 has 13 amino acids.

The chain recombines TRBV20-1 with TRBJ1-5; 9 nucleotides match TRBD1. Trimming cost V 5 bases and J 6 bases; bases outside gene matches: 11. The CDR3 extends over 15 amino acids. The V gene's germline CDR1 is DFQATT and CDR2 SNEGSKA (reference sequence). As DNA, the CDR3 is TGCAGTGCTGACAGGGGGACTCTTGGGGGTCAGCCCCAGCATTTT. It codes for CSADRGTLGGQPQHF.

The sample holds a few counts of this clonotype. The gene calls are TRBV5-6 and TRBJ1-5; D possibly corresponds to TRBD1 (5 bases). The CDR3 covers 15 residues. The V end lost 4 bases, the J end lost 0 bases, and 11 bases lay between the germline ends. CDR1 is SGHDT, CDR2 YYEEEE, per germline. For the CDR3, the DNA is TGTGCCAGCAGCGCCCGGGGGTATAGCAATCAGCCCCAGCATTTT. Amino acids: CASSARGYSNQPQHF.

The CDR3 nucleotides are TGTGCCAGCAGTGGTCAGGGAGGCATTCAGTACTTC. This sequence encodes CASSGQGGIQYF. The genes are TRBV2 and TRBJ2-4; possible D gene TRBD2, 6 bases. The CDR3 is 12 residues long. Germline CDR1 SNHLY, CDR2 FYNNEI. V shed 4 bases and J shed 9 bases, with 10 bases lying between them.